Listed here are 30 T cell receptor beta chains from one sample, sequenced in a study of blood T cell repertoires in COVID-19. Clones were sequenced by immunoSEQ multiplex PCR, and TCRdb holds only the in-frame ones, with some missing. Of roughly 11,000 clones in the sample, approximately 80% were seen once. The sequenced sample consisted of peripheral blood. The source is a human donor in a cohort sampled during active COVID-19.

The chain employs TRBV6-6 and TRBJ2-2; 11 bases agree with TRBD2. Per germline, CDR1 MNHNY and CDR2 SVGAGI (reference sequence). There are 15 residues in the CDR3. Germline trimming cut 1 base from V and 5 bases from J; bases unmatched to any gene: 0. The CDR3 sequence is CASSYLAGGTGELFF. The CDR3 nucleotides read TGTGCCAGCAGTTACTTAGCGGGGGGGACCGGGGAGCTGTTTTTT.

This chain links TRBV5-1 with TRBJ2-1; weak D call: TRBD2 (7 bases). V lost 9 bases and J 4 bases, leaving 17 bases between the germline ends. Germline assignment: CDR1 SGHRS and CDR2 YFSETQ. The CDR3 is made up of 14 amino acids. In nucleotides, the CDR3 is TGCGCCACTTCGAAGGGGGGGCGGTACAATGAGCAGTTCTTC. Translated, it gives CATSKGGRYNEQFF.

The CDR3 DNA is TGTGCCAGCAGCTTTGTGCGGGCAGATACGCAGTATTTT. Amino acid sequence: CASSFVRADTQYF. The chain employs TRBV7-2 and TRBJ2-3, with D perhaps TRBD2 (5 bases). In germline, CDR1 is SGHTA, CDR2 FQGNSA. The V end was cut by 3 bases, the J end by 4 bases, with 8 bases between. The CDR3 has 13 residues.

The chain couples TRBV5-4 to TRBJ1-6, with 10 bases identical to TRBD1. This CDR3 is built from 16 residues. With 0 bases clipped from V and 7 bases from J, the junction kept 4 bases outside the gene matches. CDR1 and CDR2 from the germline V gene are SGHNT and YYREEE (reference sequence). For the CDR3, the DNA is TGTGCCAGCAGCTTGGGGGGACAGGGGTGGAATTCACCCCTCCACTTT. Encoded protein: CASSLGGQGWNSPLHF.

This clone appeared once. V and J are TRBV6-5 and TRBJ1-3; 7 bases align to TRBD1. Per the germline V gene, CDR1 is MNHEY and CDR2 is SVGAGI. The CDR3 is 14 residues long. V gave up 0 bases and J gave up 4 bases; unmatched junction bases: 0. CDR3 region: CASSYSGQGNTIYF. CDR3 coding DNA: TGTGCCAGCAGTTACTCGGGACAGGGAAACACCATATATTTT.

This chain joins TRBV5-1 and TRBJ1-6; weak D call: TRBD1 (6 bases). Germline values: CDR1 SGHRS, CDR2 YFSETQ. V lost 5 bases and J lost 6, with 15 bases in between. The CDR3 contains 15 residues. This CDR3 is CASSWGPGFNSPLHF. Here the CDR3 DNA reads TGCGCCAGCAGTTGGGGGCCCGGGTTTAATTCACCCCTCCACTTT.

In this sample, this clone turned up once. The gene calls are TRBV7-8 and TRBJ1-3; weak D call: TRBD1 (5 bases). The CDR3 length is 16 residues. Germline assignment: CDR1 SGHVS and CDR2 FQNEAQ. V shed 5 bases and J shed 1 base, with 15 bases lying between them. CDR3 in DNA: TGTGCCAGCAGCCAGCGGGGGTTGAGGTCTGGAAACACCATATATTTT. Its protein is CASSQRGLRSGNTIYF.

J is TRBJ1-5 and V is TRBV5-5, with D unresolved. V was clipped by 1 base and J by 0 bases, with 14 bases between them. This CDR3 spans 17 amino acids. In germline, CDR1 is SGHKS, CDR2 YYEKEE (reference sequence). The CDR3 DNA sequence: TGTGCCAGCAGCTTGTTAACCAGGCGCAATAGCAATCAGCCCCAGCATTTT. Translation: CASSLLTRRNSNQPQHF.

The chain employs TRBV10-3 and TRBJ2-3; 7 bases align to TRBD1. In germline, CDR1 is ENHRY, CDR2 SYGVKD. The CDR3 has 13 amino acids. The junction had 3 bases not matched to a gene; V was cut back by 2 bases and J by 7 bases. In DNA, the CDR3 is TGTGCCATCAGTGAGGTACAGGGGAATACGCAGTATTTT. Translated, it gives CAISEVQGNTQYF.

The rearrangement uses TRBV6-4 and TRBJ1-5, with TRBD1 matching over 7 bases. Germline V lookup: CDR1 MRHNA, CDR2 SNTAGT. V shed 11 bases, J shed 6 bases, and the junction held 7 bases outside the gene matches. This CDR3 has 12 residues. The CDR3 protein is CAVTGESQPQHF. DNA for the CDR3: TGTGCCGTAACAGGGGAGAGTCAGCCCCAGCATTTT.

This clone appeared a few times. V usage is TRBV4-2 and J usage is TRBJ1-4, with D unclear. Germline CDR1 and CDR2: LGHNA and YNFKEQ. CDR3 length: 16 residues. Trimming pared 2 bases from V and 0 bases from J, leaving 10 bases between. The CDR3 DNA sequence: TGTGCCAGCAGCCAAATAACCGGTGCAACTAATGAAAAACTGTTTTTT. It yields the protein CASSQITGATNEKLFF.

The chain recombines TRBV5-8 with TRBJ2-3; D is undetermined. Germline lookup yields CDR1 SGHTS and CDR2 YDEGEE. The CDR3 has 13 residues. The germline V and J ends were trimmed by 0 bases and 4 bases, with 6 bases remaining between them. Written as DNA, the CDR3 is TGTGCCAGCAGCTTGGCGTCCGCAGATACGCAGTATTTT. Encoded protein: CASSLASADTQYF.

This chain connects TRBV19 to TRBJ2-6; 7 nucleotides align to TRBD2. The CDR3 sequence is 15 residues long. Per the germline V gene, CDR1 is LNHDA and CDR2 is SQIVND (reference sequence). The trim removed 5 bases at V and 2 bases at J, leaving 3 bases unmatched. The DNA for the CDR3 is TGTGCCAGTAGTTCACGGGGGGCTGGGGCCAACGTCCTGACTTTC. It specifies CASSSRGAGANVLTF.

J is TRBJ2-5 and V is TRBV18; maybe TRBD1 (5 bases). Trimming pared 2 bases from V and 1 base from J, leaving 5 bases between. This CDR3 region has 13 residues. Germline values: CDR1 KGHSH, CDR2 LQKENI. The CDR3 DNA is TGTGCCAGCTCACCAGGGGCCCAAGAGACCCAGTACTTC. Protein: CASSPGAQETQYF.

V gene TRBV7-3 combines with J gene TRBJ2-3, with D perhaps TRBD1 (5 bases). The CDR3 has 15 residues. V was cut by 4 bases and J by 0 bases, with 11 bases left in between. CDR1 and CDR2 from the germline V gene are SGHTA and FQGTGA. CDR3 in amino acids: CASSSWGGSTDTQYF. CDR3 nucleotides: TGTGCCAGCAGCTCCTGGGGCGGCAGCACAGATACGCAGTATTTT. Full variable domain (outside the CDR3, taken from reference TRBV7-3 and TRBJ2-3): GAGVSQTPSNKVTEKGKYVELRCDPISGHTALYWYRQSLGQGPEFLIYFQGTGAADDSGLPNDRFFAVRPEGSVSTLKIQRTERGDSAVYLCASSSWGGSTDTQYFGPGTRLTVL.

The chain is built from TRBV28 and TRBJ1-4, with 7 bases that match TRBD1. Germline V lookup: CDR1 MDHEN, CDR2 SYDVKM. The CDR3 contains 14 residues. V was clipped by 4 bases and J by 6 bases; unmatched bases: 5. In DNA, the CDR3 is TGTGCCAGCAGTTGGTCAGGGGGGTATGAAAAACTGTTTTTT. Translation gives CASSWSGGYEKLFF.

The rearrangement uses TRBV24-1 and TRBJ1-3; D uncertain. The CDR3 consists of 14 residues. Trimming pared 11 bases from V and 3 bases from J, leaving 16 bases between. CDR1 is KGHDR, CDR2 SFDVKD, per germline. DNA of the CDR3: TGTGCCAACATAGCGGGCTTGATTGGAAACACCATATATTTT. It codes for CANIAGLIGNTIYF.

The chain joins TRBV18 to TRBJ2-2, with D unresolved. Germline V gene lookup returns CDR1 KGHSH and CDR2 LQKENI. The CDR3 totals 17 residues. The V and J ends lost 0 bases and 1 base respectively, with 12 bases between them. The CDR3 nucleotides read TGTGCCAGCTCACCACCGCTCCCGGGTAGGAACACCGGGGAGCTGTTTTTT. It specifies CASSPPLPGRNTGELFF.

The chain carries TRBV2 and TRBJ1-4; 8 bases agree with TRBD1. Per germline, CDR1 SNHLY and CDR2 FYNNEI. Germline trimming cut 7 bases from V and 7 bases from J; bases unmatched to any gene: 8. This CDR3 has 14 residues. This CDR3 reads CASTQDRGSEKLFF. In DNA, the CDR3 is TGTGCCAGCACCCAAGACAGGGGAAGTGAAAAACTGTTTTTT.

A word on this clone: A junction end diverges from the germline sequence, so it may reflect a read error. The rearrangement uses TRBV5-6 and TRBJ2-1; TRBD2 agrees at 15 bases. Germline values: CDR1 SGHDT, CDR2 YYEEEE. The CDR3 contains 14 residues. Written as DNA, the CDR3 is TGTGCCAGCAGCTTCATGAGGACTAGCGGGGGGGATATCTTC. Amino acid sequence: CASSFMRTSGGDIF.

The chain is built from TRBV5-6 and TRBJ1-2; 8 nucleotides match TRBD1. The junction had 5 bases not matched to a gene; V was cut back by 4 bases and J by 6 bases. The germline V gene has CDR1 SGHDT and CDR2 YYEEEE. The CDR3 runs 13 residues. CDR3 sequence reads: CASSRQGLNGYTF. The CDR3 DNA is TGTGCCAGCAGCAGACAGGGGTTGAATGGCTACACCTTC.

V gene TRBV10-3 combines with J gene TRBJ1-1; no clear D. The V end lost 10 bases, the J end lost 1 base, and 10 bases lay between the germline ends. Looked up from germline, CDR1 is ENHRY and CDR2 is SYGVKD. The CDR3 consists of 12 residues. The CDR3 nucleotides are TGTGCCACGAGGGCGGGGAACACTGAAGCTTTCTTT. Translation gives CATRAGNTEAFF.

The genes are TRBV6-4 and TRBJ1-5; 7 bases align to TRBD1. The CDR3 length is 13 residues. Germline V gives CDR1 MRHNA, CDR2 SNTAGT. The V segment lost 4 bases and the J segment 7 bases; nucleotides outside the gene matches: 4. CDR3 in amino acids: CASSAQGGQPQHF. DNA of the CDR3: TGTGCCAGCAGTGCCCAAGGGGGCCAGCCCCAGCATTTT.

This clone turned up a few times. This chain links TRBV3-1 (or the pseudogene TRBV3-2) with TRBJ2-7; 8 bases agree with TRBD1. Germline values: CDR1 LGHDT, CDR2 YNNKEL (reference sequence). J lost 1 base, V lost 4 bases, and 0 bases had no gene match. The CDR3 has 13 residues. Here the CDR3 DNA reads TGTGCCAGCAGCCGGACAGGGTCCTACGAGCAGTACTTC. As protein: CASSRTGSYEQYF.

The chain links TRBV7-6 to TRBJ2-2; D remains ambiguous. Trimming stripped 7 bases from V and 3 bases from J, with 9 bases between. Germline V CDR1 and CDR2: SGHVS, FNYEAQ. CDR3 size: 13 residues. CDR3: CASTRSHTGELFF. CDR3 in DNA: TGTGCCAGCACCCGGTCTCACACCGGGGAGCTGTTTTTT.

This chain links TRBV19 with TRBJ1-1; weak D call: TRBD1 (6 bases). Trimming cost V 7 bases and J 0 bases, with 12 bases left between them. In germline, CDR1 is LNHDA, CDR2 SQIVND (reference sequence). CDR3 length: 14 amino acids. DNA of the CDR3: TGTGCCAGTAAGGACAGCGACGTGAACACTGAAGCTTTCTTT. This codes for CASKDSDVNTEAFF.

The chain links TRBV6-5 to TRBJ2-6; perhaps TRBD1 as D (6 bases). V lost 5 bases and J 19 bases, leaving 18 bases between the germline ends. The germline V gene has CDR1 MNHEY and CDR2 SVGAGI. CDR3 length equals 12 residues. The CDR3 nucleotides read TGTGCCAGCAGTCCAAATCCGGGACAAGGAACTTTC. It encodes CASSPNPGQGTF.

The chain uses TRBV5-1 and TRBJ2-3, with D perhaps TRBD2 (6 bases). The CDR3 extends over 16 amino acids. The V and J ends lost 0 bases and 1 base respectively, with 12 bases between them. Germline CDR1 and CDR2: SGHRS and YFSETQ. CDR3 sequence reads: CASSLVGGSGTDTQYF. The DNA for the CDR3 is TGCGCCAGCAGCTTGGTGGGAGGAAGCGGCACAGATACGCAGTATTTT. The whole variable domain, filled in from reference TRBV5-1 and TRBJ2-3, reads KAGVTQTPRYLIKTRGQQVTLSCSPISGHRSVSWYQQTPGQGLQFLFEYFSETQRNKGNFPGRFSGRQFSNSRSEMNVSTLELGDSALYLCASSLVGGSGTDTQYFGPGTRLTVL.

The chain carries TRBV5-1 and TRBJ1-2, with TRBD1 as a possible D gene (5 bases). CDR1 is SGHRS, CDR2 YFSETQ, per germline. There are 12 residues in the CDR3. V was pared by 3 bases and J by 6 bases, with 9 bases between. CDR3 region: CASSSTVDGYTF. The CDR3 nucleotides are TGCGCCAGCAGCTCGACAGTAGATGGCTACACCTTC.

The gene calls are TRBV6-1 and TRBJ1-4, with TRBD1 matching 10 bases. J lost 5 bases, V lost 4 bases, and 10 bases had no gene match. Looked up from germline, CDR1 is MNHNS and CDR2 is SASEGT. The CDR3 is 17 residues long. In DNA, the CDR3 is TGTGCCAGCAGTGTAACCGGGACAGGGGTTTTCAATGAAAAACTGTTTTTT. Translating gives CASSVTGTGVFNEKLFF.